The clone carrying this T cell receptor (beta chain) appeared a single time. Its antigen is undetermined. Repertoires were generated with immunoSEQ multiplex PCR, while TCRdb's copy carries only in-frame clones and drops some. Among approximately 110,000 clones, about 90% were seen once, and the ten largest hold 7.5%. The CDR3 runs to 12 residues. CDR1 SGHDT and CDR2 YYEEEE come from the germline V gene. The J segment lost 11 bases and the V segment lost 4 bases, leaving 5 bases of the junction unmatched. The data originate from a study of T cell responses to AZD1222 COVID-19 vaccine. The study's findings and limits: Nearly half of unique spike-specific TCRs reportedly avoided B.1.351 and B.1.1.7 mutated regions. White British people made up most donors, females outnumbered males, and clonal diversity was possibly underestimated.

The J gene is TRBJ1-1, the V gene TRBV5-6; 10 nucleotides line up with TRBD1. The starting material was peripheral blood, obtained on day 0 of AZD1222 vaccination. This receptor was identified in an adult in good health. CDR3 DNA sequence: TGTGCCAGCAGCCTCCGGGACAGGGGCGCTTTCTTT. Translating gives CASSLRDRGAFF.